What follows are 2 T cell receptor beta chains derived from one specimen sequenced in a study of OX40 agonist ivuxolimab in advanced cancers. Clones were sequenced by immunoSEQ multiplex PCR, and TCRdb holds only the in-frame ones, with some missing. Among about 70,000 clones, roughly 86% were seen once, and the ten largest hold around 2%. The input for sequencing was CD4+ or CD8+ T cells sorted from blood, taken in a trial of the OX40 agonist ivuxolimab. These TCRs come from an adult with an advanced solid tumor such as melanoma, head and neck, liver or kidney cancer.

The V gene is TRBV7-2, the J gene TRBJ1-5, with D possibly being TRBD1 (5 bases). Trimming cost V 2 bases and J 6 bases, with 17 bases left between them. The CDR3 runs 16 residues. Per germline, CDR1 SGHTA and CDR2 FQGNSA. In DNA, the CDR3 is TGTGCCAGCAGCTTAATGGTCAGGGACGTTGCTCAGCCCCAGCATTTT. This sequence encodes CASSLMVRDVAQPQHF.

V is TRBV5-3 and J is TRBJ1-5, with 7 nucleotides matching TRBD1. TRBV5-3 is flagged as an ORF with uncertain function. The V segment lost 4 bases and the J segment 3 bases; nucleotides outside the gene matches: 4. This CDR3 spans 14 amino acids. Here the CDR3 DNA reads TGTGCCAGAAGCCCGGGACAGTCCAATCAGCCCCAGCATTTT. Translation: CARSPGQSNQPQHF.